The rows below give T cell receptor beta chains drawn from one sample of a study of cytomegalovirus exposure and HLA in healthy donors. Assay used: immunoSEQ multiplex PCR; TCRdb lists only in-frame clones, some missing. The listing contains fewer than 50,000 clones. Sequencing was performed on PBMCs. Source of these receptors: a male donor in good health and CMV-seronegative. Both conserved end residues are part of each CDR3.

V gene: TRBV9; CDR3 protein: CASSVGGQNEKLFF
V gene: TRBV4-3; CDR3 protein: CASSQDDRGTNYGYTF
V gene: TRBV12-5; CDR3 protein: CASGLGGGVNYGYTF
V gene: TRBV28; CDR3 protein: CASSLSQIKTSGTLPSYEQYF
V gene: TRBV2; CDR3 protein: CASTSLRVEQFF
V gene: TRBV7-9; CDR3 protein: CASSHIDSYITDTQYF
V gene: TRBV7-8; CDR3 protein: CASSLERGLYEQYF
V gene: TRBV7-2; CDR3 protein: CASSLEATSSYEQYF
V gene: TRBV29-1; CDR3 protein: CSVLMGVDEQYF
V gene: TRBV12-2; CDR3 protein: CASRLGGQREEETQYF
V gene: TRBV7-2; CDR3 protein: CASSLSLADNEQFF
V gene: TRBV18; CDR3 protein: CASSPIDLTEAFF
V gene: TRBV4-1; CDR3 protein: CASSPQRLAGSYNEQFF
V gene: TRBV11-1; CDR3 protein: CASSDRQANTEAFF
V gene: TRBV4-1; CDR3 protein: CASRVSGDRGRANEKLFF
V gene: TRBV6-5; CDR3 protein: CASSRTTTAGEQYF
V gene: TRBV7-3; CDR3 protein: CASSPREAGKQFF
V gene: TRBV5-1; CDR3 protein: CASSWTVGDYGYTF
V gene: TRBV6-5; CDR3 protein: CASRPGLRGEQFF
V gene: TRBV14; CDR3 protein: CASSQVAGGREQYF
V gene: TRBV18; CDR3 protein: CASSPRQGRSSGANVLTF
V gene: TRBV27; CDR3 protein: CASSSQGAYGELFF